This TCR beta chain appears in the sequencing data of a study of cytomegalovirus exposure and HLA in healthy donors. Across the whole study: A prior analysis found 90 million to 120 million unique TCR beta sequences from approximately 190 million T cells.

Primers: 60 Vbeta forward and 13 Jbeta reverse. The assay was immunoSEQ multiplex PCR, and TCRdb's table has in-frame clones only and misses some. The sample contains more than 110,000 clones, around 10% of which appear only once. V lost 5 bases to trimming and J lost 4 bases, with 17 bases between them. CDR3 length: 15 residues. From germline, CDR1 is SGHVS and CDR2 FQNEAQ. This clone was counted a few times. The antigen is not known. Study observations and caveats: Altogether, about 160 TCR beta chains were recorded as cytomegalovirus-associated. Rare sequences made up most TCRs, while some public TCRs were found in many donors.

Sequencing used PBMCs. V usage is TRBV7-8 and J usage is TRBJ1-2; TRBD1 might be the D (6 bases). This receptor was identified in a man between 45 and 60 years old in good health and CMV-seronegative. As DNA, the CDR3 is TGTGCCAGCAGCGTGCCTGGGGACACCTTCTATGGCTACACCTTC. Protein: CASSVPGDTFYGYTF.